The subject of this entry is one T cell receptor beta chain. Living in about two dozen US areas, the participants were between roughly 18 and 95 years of age. Germline loops: CDR1 MNHEY, CDR2 SMNVEV (reference sequence). The CDR3 is made up of 16 amino acids. Trimming cost V 3 bases and J 7 bases; bases outside gene matches: 8. This sample was included in a study of blood T cell repertoires in COVID-19. The data were produced by immunoSEQ multiplex PCR, yet TCRdb's version contains in-frame clones alone and is incomplete. The table records 250,000 to 300,000 clones, roughly nine tenths of them present only once.

Sequencing was carried out using PBMCs or T cells enriched from blood (not recorded which). The V call is TRBV27, the J call TRBJ2-1, with 11 positions matching TRBD2. The TCR was taken from a woman in her sixties or seventies who had recovered from COVID-19. The chain's CDR3 is CASSFSLAGGRNEQFF. The CDR3 bases are TGTGCCAGCAGTTTCTCATTAGCGGGGGGGCGGAATGAGCAGTTCTTC.